The following is a TCR beta chain sequence with its context. Its antigen is not known. Donation came from healthy HIV-negative adults that had no recent acute infections or vaccinations. The authors divided CD4+ cells into CD45RA+ naive and CD45RA-negative memory subsets. Sequencing was performed with immunoSEQ multiplex PCR; in TCRdb, only in-frame clones are kept and a portion is missing. The sample has 2.5 million or so clones, just over 90% seen once. The data belong to a study of shared clonotypes between healthy human individuals. Germline loops: CDR1 SGHTA, CDR2 FQGNSA. The V end was cut by 0 bases, the J end by 6 bases, with 6 bases between. This CDR3 has 14 amino acids. Study observations and caveats: Estimated richness values were generally larger in naive subsets than in memory subsets. Shared clonotypes across all four donors exceeded non-shared ones in generation probability.

This TCR derives from a man aged 18 to 29 in good health. Sequencing was done on a sample of naive CD4+ T cells sorted from blood. This sample's subset: CD45RA+ positively selected. The chain combines TRBV7-2 with TRBJ2-6; D is unresolved. The chain's CDR3 is CASSLATVANVLTF. In DNA form, the CDR3 reads TGTGCCAGCAGCTTAGCTACGGTGGCCAACGTCCTGACTTTC.